One sample yielded the 11 T cell receptor beta chains listed below, sequenced in a study of beta chain features in type 1 diabetes. Expressed TCRB transcripts got sequenced, as all isolated RNA was reverse transcribed. TCRdb keeps only in-frame clones here, not all; method: immunoSEQ multiplex PCR. The data hold roughly 130,000 clones, with around a tenth observed a single time. Sequencing was carried out using central memory CD4+ T cells from blood. The receptors come from a man aged 18 to 29 in good health.

The chain couples TRBV4-1 to TRBJ1-1, with D perhaps TRBD1 (5 bases). There are 14 residues in the CDR3. Trimming removed 4 bases from V and 6 bases from J, with 15 bases in between. CDR1 and CDR2 from the germline V gene are MGHRA and YSYEKL. The CDR3 spells CASSPQVKVAEAFF. CDR3 sequence (DNA): TGCGCCAGCAGCCCACAGGTTAAGGTCGCTGAAGCTTTCTTT.

This clone was counted between two and nine times. V is TRBV11-2 and J is TRBJ1-5; D remains unclear. Trimming removed 1 base at V and 7 bases at J, with 14 bases between. Germline V gene lookup returns CDR1 SGHAT and CDR2 FQNNGV. The CDR3 totals 15 residues. CDR3 in DNA: TGTGCCAGCAGCTTAGGCGCGGGGAGCGGACAGCCCCAGCATTTT. The encoded protein is CASSLGAGSGQPQHF.

This clone was counted a few times. This rearrangement joins TRBV7-6 to TRBJ2-1; possible D gene TRBD2, 6 bases. The germline CDR1 and CDR2 sequences are SGHVS and FNYEAQ. The CDR3 runs 15 residues. Trimming removed 5 bases at V and 5 bases at J, with 16 bases between. CDR3 sequence (DNA): TGTGCCAGCAGCCCCTATGGGAGGTCGGACAATGAGCAGTTCTTC. This gives the protein CASSPYGRSDNEQFF. Supplemented by reference TRBV7-6 and TRBJ2-1, the full variable domain reads GAGVSQSPRYKVTKRGQDVALRCDPISGHVSLYWYRQALGQGPEFLTYFNYEAQQDKSGLPNDRFSAERPEGSISTLTIQRTEQRDSAMYRCASSPYGRSDNEQFFGPGTRLTVL.

V usage is TRBV29-1 and J usage is TRBJ1-6; 9 bases agree with TRBD1. The CDR3 is 14 residues long. The germline V gene has CDR1 SQVTM and CDR2 ANQGSEA. The J segment lost 7 bases and the V segment lost 5 bases, leaving 6 bases of the junction unmatched. In nucleotides, the CDR3 is TGCAGCGTTAGTGCGGGACAGGGAAATTCACCCCTCCACTTT. Amino acids: CSVSAGQGNSPLHF.

This clone was picked up many times. The chain employs TRBV9 and TRBJ2-3, with 11 bases fitting TRBD1. The length of the CDR3 is 15 residues. J gave up 1 base and V 7 bases, and 5 bases lay outside the gene matches. Germline loops: CDR1 SGDLS, CDR2 YYNGEE. The CDR3 DNA reads TGTGCCAGCGGACAGGGGGCAGGTGGCACAGATACGCAGTATTTT. It translates to CASGQGAGGTDTQYF.

The chain joins TRBV5-4 to TRBJ2-3, with D maybe TRBD1 (6 bases). The CDR3 is 13 amino acids. The V end was cut by 4 bases, the J end by 2 bases, with 8 bases between. Germline V gene sequence: CDR1 SGHNT, CDR2 YYREEE (reference sequence). The CDR3 loop reads CASSRDNTDTQYF. The CDR3 DNA reads TGTGCCAGCAGCAGGGACAACACAGATACGCAGTATTTT.

The genes are TRBV2 and TRBJ1-6; D not resolved. V was trimmed by 4 bases and J by 8 bases, leaving 15 bases between them. There are 15 residues in the CDR3. Germline CDR1 SNHLY, CDR2 FYNNEI. This CDR3 reads CASSVDYRNDSPLHF. The CDR3 DNA is TGTGCCAGCAGTGTGGATTACAGAAACGATTCACCCCTCCACTTT.

This clone was observed a few times. CDR3 DNA: TGCGCCAGCAGCTTGGGCGGGGGCACAGATACGCAGTATTTT. As protein: CASSLGGGTDTQYF. The J gene is TRBJ2-3, the V gene TRBV5-1, with D maybe TRBD2 (6 bases). The V end lost 0 bases, the J end lost 1 base, and 6 bases lay between the germline ends. Germline values: CDR1 SGHRS, CDR2 YFSETQ. This CDR3 is built from 14 residues.

This chain joins TRBV2 and TRBJ1-5; perhaps TRBD1 as D (6 bases). Between the trimmed V and J ends, which lost 4 bases and 4 bases, there was a span of 11 bases. CDR1 is SNHLY, CDR2 FYNNEI, per germline. The CDR3 is 14 amino acids. The DNA of the CDR3 is TGTGCCAGCAGTGCCCGGACAGAAAATCAGCCCCAGCATTTT. Amino acid sequence: CASSARTENQPQHF.

This clone turned up a few times. The chain combines TRBV5-1 with TRBJ2-7; 13 nucleotides line up with TRBD2. V gave up 3 bases and J gave up 3 bases; unmatched junction bases: 3. Germline V gene data show CDR1 as SGHRS and CDR2 as YFSETQ. This CDR3 is built from 15 residues. CDR3 amino acids: CASSSGLAGVYEQYF. The CDR3 DNA sequence: TGCGCCAGCAGCTCCGGACTAGCGGGGGTCTACGAGCAGTACTTC.

This chain uses TRBV28 with TRBJ2-7; D is uncertain. CDR3 length equals 12 residues. Germline-derived CDR1 and CDR2 are MDHEN and SYDVKM. The germline V and J ends were trimmed by 5 bases and 1 base, with 6 bases remaining between them. The CDR3 bases are TGTGCCAGCAGTCGAGAGTCCTACGAGCAGTACTTC. It translates to CASSRESYEQYF.